This T cell receptor (beta chain) derives from a study of monozygotic twins with inflammatory bowel disease. cDNA for TCRalpha and TCRbeta was amplified by nested PCRs of about 17 then 8 to 10 cycles. TCRdb reprocessed the 5' RACE reads; each CDR3 protein has one entry and no DNA is given. The repertoire table contains more than 75,000 distinct CDR3 sequences. CDR1 is DFQATT, CDR2 SNEGSKA, per germline (reference sequence). The CDR3 has 15 residues. V and J are TRBV20-1 and TRBJ1-2; TCRdb gives TRBD1 as the D gene, but with no DNA this cannot be confirmed. This receptor was obtained from a human donor with ulcerative colitis or Crohn's disease, or a healthy co-twin of an affected twin (not recorded which). Input material: blood. The CDR3 loop is CSARDHRTGVYGYTF.